The 30 T cell receptor beta chains below all came from one sample that was sequenced in a study of cytomegalovirus exposure and HLA in healthy donors (dated by TCRdb to 2016 to 2017). Library method: the immunoSEQ multiplex PCR assay. For the multiplex PCR, a mixture combining 60 forward primers for TCR Vbeta segments and 13 reverse primers for TCR Jbeta segments was used. As stored in TCRdb, this immuneACCESS dataset retains in-frame rearrangements with V and J assigned. A fraction of the clones does not appear; measured against another copy, unresolved V genes explain less than half of the discrepancy, and the remainder lacks a known reason. This sample gives more than 90,000 clones in total; less than 70% of them show up just once. More than 2.5% of the sample rests with the top ten. The source material was PBMCs. The receptors derive from a man in his fifties or sixties in good health and CMV-seronegative.

The chain couples TRBV12-2 to TRBJ1-5. TRBV12-2 is a pseudogene locus. The CDR3 contains 14 residues. The CDR3 protein is CASRPPRVAQPQHF. The CDR3 nucleotides read TGTGCAAGTCGCCCCCCTCGGGTAGCACAGCCCCAGCATTTT.

This clone has just a few counts. The chain employs TRBV11-2 and TRBJ1-1; D is perhaps TRBD1 (5 bases). This CDR3 has 14 amino acids. Looked up from germline, CDR1 is SGHAT and CDR2 is FQNNGV. Trimming removed 0 bases from V and 3 bases from J, with 8 bases in between. CDR3 region: CASSLEGRYTEAFF. The CDR3 nucleotides read TGTGCCAGCAGCTTAGAGGGGCGTTACACTGAAGCTTTCTTT.

There are a few counts of this clone. The chain is built from TRBV6-5 and TRBJ1-1; possible D gene TRBD1, 5 bases. Trimming removed 6 bases from V and 1 base from J, with 15 bases in between. Germline V gene lookup returns CDR1 MNHEY and CDR2 SVGAGI. The CDR3 extends over 15 amino acids. The CDR3 bases are TGTGCCAGCAGCCCGGATCCAGGGTGGAACACTGAAGCTTTCTTT. Amino acids: CASSPDPGWNTEAFF.

V and J are TRBV9 and TRBJ2-1; the match to TRBD2 covers 10 bases. The CDR3 runs 15 residues. In germline, CDR1 is SGDLS, CDR2 YYNGEE. After removal of 4 bases from V and 7 bases from J, the junction contained 8 bases not matched to a gene. CDR3 sequence: CASSPRLAGANEQFF. CDR3 sequence (DNA): TGTGCCAGCAGCCCGCGGCTAGCGGGGGCGAATGAGCAGTTCTTC.

The chain couples TRBV4-2 to TRBJ2-5, with 11 nucleotides matching TRBD2. Germline assignment: CDR1 LGHNA and CDR2 YNFKEQ. The CDR3 is 15 residues long. V was clipped by 4 bases and J by 1 base; unmatched bases: 2. In nucleotides, the CDR3 is TGTGCCAGCAGCCCCGGGACTAGCGGCCAAGAGACCCAGTACTTC. Encoded protein: CASSPGTSGQETQYF.

The genes are TRBV6-1 and TRBJ2-3; 7 bases match TRBD1. The CDR3 covers 15 residues. Looked up from germline, CDR1 is MNHNS and CDR2 is SASEGT. V lost 3 bases and J lost 2; bases outside the gene matches: 5. CDR3 bases: TGTGCCAGCAGTGAGTGGACAGGAGACACAGATACGCAGTATTTT. It is translated as CASSEWTGDTDTQYF.

This clone was observed a handful of times. The CDR3 DNA reads TGTGCCAGCAGCCAGAGCTATGGGGCGGACACTGAAGCTTTCTTT. Protein: CASSQSYGADTEAFF. This chain uses TRBV7-9 with TRBJ1-1, with D possibly being TRBD1 (5 bases). The CDR3 contains 15 residues. Trimming cost V 5 bases and J 3 bases, with 16 bases left between them. CDR1 and CDR2 from the germline V gene are SEHNR and FQNEAQ (reference sequence). The whole variable domain, filled in from reference TRBV7-9 and TRBJ1-1, reads DTGVSQNPRHKITKRGQNVTFRCDPISEHNRLYWYRQTLGQGPEFLTYFQNEAQLEKSRLLSDRFSAERPKGSFSTLEIQRTEQGDSAMYLCASSQSYGADTEAFFGQGTRLTVV.

This clone has only one observation. CDR3 region: CAWSVHSVGGLSYNEQFF. The CDR3 DNA follows: TGTGCCTGGAGTGTACATTCGGTGGGAGGGCTTTCATACAATGAGCAGTTCTTC. V and J are TRBV30 and TRBJ2-1; 7 nucleotides agree with TRBD2. This CDR3 spans 18 amino acids. Per germline, CDR1 GTSNPN and CDR2 SVGIG (reference sequence). The V and J ends lost 0 bases and 4 bases, in that order; junction bases with no gene match: 15. Drawing the rest from reference TRBV30 and TRBJ2-1, the complete variable domain is SQTIHQWPATLVQPVGSPLSLECTVEGTSNPNLYWYRQAAGRGLQLLFYSVGIGQISSEVPQNLSASRPQDRQFILSSKKLLLSDSGFYLCAWSVHSVGGLSYNEQFFGPGTRLTVL.

This clone was seen more than once but under ten times. The chain has TRBV4-1 and TRBJ1-2, with 7 positions matching TRBD1. Trimming removed 6 bases from V and 4 bases from J; junction bases left unmatched: 14. Germline-derived CDR1 and CDR2 are MGHRA and YSYEKL. This CDR3 comprises 16 residues. CDR3 sequence: CASRALYRGLGYGYTF. CDR3 DNA sequence: TGCGCCAGCAGGGCCCTTTACAGGGGACTCGGCTATGGCTACACCTTC.

The sample holds a few counts of this clone. The rearrangement links TRBV20-1 to TRBJ1-5; D gene uncertain. The CDR3 is made up of 11 amino acids. Germline CDR1 and CDR2: DFQATT and SNEGSKA (reference sequence). Trimming shortened V by 5 bases and J by 11 bases, and 13 bases separated the two germline ends. The CDR3 is CSAPDRFTQHF. Written as DNA, the CDR3 is TGCAGTGCTCCTGATCGGTTTACCCAGCATTTT.

The chain joins TRBV6-4 to TRBJ1-1; 7 bases are a match to TRBD1. The CDR3 has 14 amino acids. The germline V gene has CDR1 MRHNA and CDR2 SNTAGT. The J segment lost 5 bases and the V segment lost 0 bases, leaving 3 bases of the junction unmatched. The CDR3 nucleotides read TGTGCCAGCAGTGACTCGGACAGGTGGACTGAAGCTTTCTTT. This codes for CASSDSDRWTEAFF.

This rearrangement joins TRBV30 to TRBJ2-5, with 14 bases fitting TRBD2. J lost 5 bases, V lost 6 bases, and 2 bases had no gene match. CDR3 size: 13 residues. Germline V gene data show CDR1 as GTSNPN and CDR2 as SVGIG (reference sequence). The CDR3 here is CACRLAGGETQYF. DNA for the CDR3: TGTGCCTGCAGACTAGCGGGAGGGGAGACCCAGTACTTC.

The table lists this clone with a count of one. V and J are TRBV28 and TRBJ1-6, with D tentatively TRBD1 (6 bases). Trimming took 2 bases from V and 10 from J, leaving 18 bases between them. Germline V CDR1 and CDR2: MDHEN, SYDVKM. This CDR3 comprises 16 residues. The CDR3 region is CASSLRLGRGRSPLHF. As DNA, the CDR3 is TGTGCCAGCAGTTTAAGGCTCGGCAGGGGAAGGTCACCCCTCCACTTT.

The V call is TRBV4-2, the J call TRBJ2-1; 7 nucleotides agree with TRBD2. The CDR3 contains 16 residues. V shed 4 bases and J 0 bases; nucleotides not matched to a gene: 6. Germline V gene lookup returns CDR1 LGHNA and CDR2 YNFKEQ. The CDR3, as DNA: TGTGCCAGCAGCCGAAGCGGGGCGAGCTCCTACAATGAGCAGTTCTTC. This sequence encodes CASSRSGASSYNEQFF.

The rearrangement joins TRBV5-6 to TRBJ2-5; TRBD2 is a possible D gene (6 bases). Germline V gene data show CDR1 as SGHDT and CDR2 as YYEEEE. The CDR3 spans 15 residues. The V end lost 0 bases, the J end lost 2 bases, and 11 bases lay between the germline ends. CDR3 DNA: TGTGCCAGCAGCTTGGATTCGGGGGAACAAGAGACCCAGTACTTC. It translates to CASSLDSGEQETQYF.

This chain connects TRBV7-6 to TRBJ2-1; D possibly corresponds to TRBD1 (6 bases). CDR1 and CDR2 from the germline V gene are SGHVS and FNYEAQ. This CDR3 contains 13 residues. Trimming removed 3 bases from V and 13 bases from J, with 16 bases in between. The CDR3 region is CASSLQGTTHQFF. In DNA, the CDR3 is TGTGCCAGCAGCTTGCAGGGGACGACCCATCAGTTCTTC.

This clone was counted a single time. The V gene is TRBV5-1, the J gene TRBJ2-3, with 9 nucleotides matching TRBD2. Germline lookup yields CDR1 SGHRS and CDR2 YFSETQ. The CDR3 totals 15 residues. V was clipped by 3 bases and J by 4 bases; unmatched bases: 6. Written as DNA, the CDR3 is TGCGCCAGCAGCTCTGGACTAGCGTCCCCAGATACGCAGTATTTT. This encodes CASSSGLASPDTQYF.

This clone has a single count. The chain couples TRBV7-9 to TRBJ2-7; 7 bases line up with TRBD1. Germline CDR1 is SEHNR and CDR2 is FQNEAQ (reference sequence). The CDR3 spans 15 residues. Losses at the gene ends were 5 bases for V and 4 bases for J; bases not matched to a gene: 11. Here the CDR3 DNA reads TGTGCCAGCAGCCAAACGACAGGGCCCATTTACGAGCAGTACTTC. It specifies CASSQTTGPIYEQYF.

This clone was seen more than once but under ten times. The chain employs TRBV5-4 and TRBJ2-1, with 7 bases aligning to TRBD1. Trimming at V came to 4 bases and at J to 5 bases, leaving 6 bases not matched to a gene. This CDR3 spans 14 amino acids. The V gene's germline CDR1 is SGHNT and CDR2 YYREEE (reference sequence). The CDR3 protein is CASSVPTGDNEQFF. The CDR3 region has the DNA TGTGCCAGCAGCGTCCCAACAGGGGACAATGAGCAGTTCTTC.

The chain is built from TRBV5-1 and TRBJ2-1; TRBD1 agrees at 7 bases. V dropped 3 bases and J dropped 2; count of bases not matched to a gene: 5. The CDR3 length is 15 residues. CDR1 is SGHRS, CDR2 YFSETQ, per germline. Here the CDR3 reads CASSYSQGAYNEQFF. As DNA, the CDR3 is TGCGCCAGCAGCTACTCTCAGGGGGCCTACAATGAGCAGTTCTTC. Filled out from reference TRBV5-1 and TRBJ2-1, the complete variable domain reads KAGVTQTPRYLIKTRGQQVTLSCSPISGHRSVSWYQQTPGQGLQFLFEYFSETQRNKGNFPGRFSGRQFSNSRSEMNVSTLELGDSALYLCASSYSQGAYNEQFFGPGTRLTVL.

The chain has TRBV29-1 and TRBJ1-1; TRBD1 matches 7 bases. The CDR3 consists of 13 residues. Germline trimming cut 6 bases from V and 4 bases from J; bases unmatched to any gene: 8. The germline gives CDR1 SQVTM, CDR2 ANQGSEA. The CDR3 is CSVPTGVGTEAFF. CDR3 nucleotide sequence: TGCAGCGTACCTACAGGGGTGGGCACTGAAGCTTTCTTT.

The chain couples TRBV28 to TRBJ1-4; D possibly corresponds to TRBD1 (6 bases). The CDR3 totals 15 residues. The V end was cut by 3 bases, the J end by 8 bases, with 16 bases between. CDR1 and CDR2 from the germline V gene are MDHEN and SYDVKM. In nucleotides, the CDR3 is TGTGCCAGCAGTTTTTTAGTAGGGGGTGGAGAAAAACTGTTTTTT. It specifies CASSFLVGGGEKLFF.

The rearrangement joins TRBV5-5 to TRBJ1-5; D remains ambiguous. The CDR3 sequence is 14 residues long. Trimming removed 0 bases from V and 0 bases from J, with 4 bases in between. Germline V gene sequence: CDR1 SGHKS, CDR2 YYEKEE (reference sequence). CDR3 nucleotide sequence: TGTGCCAGCAGCTTGGCAGATAGCAATCAGCCCCAGCATTTT. This translates into CASSLADSNQPQHF. Together with reference TRBV5-5 and TRBJ1-5, the CDR3 gives the full variable domain: DAGVTQSPTHLIKTRGQQVTLRCSPISGHKSVSWYQQVLGQGPQFIFQYYEKEERGRGNFPDRFSARQFPNYSSELNVNALLLGDSALYLCASSLADSNQPQHFGDGTRLSIL.

This clone was counted ten times or more. The CDR3 region has the DNA TGCGCCAGCAGCTTGGGCGGGAACACCATATATTTT. Protein: CASSLGGNTIYF. V is TRBV5-1 and J is TRBJ1-3; no clear D. The V gene lost 0 bases and the J gene lost 7 bases, with 5 bases spanning the gap. Germline lookup yields CDR1 SGHRS and CDR2 YFSETQ. There are 12 residues in the CDR3.

The CDR3 here is CAWATGLSTDTQYF. CDR3 bases: TGTGCCTGGGCAACAGGACTATCCACAGATACGCAGTATTTT. This chain links TRBV30 with TRBJ2-3; tentative D call: TRBD2 (6 bases). Germline CDR1 GTSNPN, CDR2 SVGIG (reference sequence). Deletions cut 5 bases from V and 2 bases from J, with 14 bases between. The length of the CDR3 is 14 residues.

This rearrangement joins TRBV5-4 to TRBJ1-1, with TRBD1 matching over 10 bases. Trimming removed 4 bases from V and 3 bases from J; junction bases left unmatched: 6. In germline, CDR1 is SGHNT, CDR2 YYREEE (reference sequence). The CDR3 totals 15 residues. The CDR3 sequence is CASSLGGTGDTEAFF. The CDR3 DNA reads as TGTGCCAGCAGCCTCGGAGGGACAGGGGACACTGAAGCTTTCTTT.

The genes are TRBV7-8 and TRBJ2-7; 7 nucleotides line up with TRBD2. The V segment lost 4 bases and the J segment 1 base; nucleotides outside the gene matches: 10. The CDR3 has 16 residues. Germline CDR1 is SGHVS and CDR2 is FQNEAQ. The CDR3 nucleotides are TGTGCCAGCAGCTCACCCCCTGGACTAGGATCCTACGAGCAGTACTTC. It is translated as CASSSPPGLGSYEQYF.

This clone was observed a few times. CDR3 sequence (DNA): TGTGCCAGCAGCTTTACTGATTCGGGCTATGGCTACACCTTC. Protein product: CASSFTDSGYGYTF. The chain uses TRBV7-6 and TRBJ1-2; D is unresolved. V lost 3 bases and J 4 bases, leaving 12 bases between the germline ends. Germline CDR1 is SGHVS and CDR2 is FNYEAQ. This CDR3 is 14 amino acids long.

J is TRBJ2-2 and V is TRBV7-3; 16 bases line up with TRBD2. Looked up from germline, CDR1 is SGHTA and CDR2 is FQGTGA. Losses at the gene ends were 2 bases for V and 6 bases for J; bases not matched to a gene: 12. The length of the CDR3 is 20 residues. CDR3: CASSLFPGTSGGALAGELFF. In DNA, the CDR3 is TGTGCCAGCAGCTTATTCCCCGGGACTAGCGGGGGGGCATTGGCCGGGGAGCTGTTTTTT. Filled out from reference TRBV7-3 and TRBJ2-2, the complete variable domain reads GAGVSQTPSNKVTEKGKYVELRCDPISGHTALYWYRQSLGQGPEFLIYFQGTGAADDSGLPNDRFFAVRPEGSVSTLKIQRTERGDSAVYLCASSLFPGTSGGALAGELFFGEGSRLTVL.

This chain uses TRBV5-8 with TRBJ1-5; tentative D call: TRBD1 (5 bases). Germline-derived CDR1 and CDR2 are SGHTS and YDEGEE. With 4 bases removed from V and 6 bases from J, the gap between germline ends came to 20 bases. The CDR3 runs to 16 residues. The CDR3 sequence: CASSPWGRGWVQPQHF. CDR3 coding DNA: TGTGCCAGCAGCCCATGGGGTAGGGGTTGGGTTCAGCCCCAGCATTTT.